This entry describes one T cell receptor beta chain. Its target antigen remains unknown. Nothing much larger sits one base from this clone, and base qualities are not available. This sample is part of a study of vaccination and CD4 T cells after COVID-19 (dated by TCRdb to about 2022). In the study overall: SARS-CoV-2 positivity had been established in the convalescent patients by nasal swab PCR, and mild disease was recorded in several of these patients and severe disease in one. Overlapping spike peptide pools from SARS-CoV-2 and from the common cold coronaviruses HCoV-NL63, HCoV-OC43 and HCoV-229E were used as culture stimuli. The spike-specific CD4+ TCR repertoire was compared before and after mRNA vaccination in over nine COVID-19 convalescent patients and a few infection-naive healthy vaccine recipients. As controls, cultures received a CEFX viral epitope pool (the positive control), an HIV-1 Nef peptide pool (the negative control), or no peptide at all. Participants got two doses of the Pfizer-BioNTech BNT162b2 vaccine (n=8) or two doses of the Moderna mRNA-1273 vaccine (n=2). The time from the second vaccine dose to post-vaccine blood sampling had a median of roughly 77 days and ranged from about 14 to 250 days. In the convalescent cohort there were six males and four females, among whom were two Hispanic individuals, seven Caucasians, two Asians and one multiracial person. Post-COVID blood samples from convalescent patients were collected a median of about 110 days after diagnosis, with a range of about 35 to 180 days. Overall study outcomes, separate from this receptor: In convalescent patients, a median around 86% of post-vaccine SARS-CoV-2-reactive clones were detected only after vaccination, suggesting vaccine-specific priming. The median number of SARS-CoV-2-reactive clonotypes rose from 21 after infection to around 40 after vaccination, but the change was not significant. Relatively few convalescent patients were included in the study, and early timepoints after natural infection were not analyzed. In convalescent patients, nearly all vaccine-specific clones (304 of 307) were found to be mono-reactive for SARS-CoV-2 spike rather than cross-reactive with common cold coronaviruses.

The sample's treatment or condition, from its label and the paper: roughly nine-day PBMC culture with coronavirus spike peptide pools or control peptides (ViraFEST assay). The study used the ViraFEST assay, which expanded antigen-specific T cells with peptide pools and then identified expanded clonotypes by TCR sequencing. The convalescent patients' positive SARS-CoV-2 PCR tests fell between March and December 2020, which was before the Alpha, Beta and Delta variants emerged in the United States. Each well held two million PBMCs cultured with approximately 9.1 ug/ml peptide pools in IMDM containing around 4.5% human AB serum and around 10 IU/ml IL-2. On days 3 and 7, half of the culture medium was replaced with fresh IL-2-containing medium. After 10 to 11 days of culture, CD4+ T cells were isolated by negative selection with the EasySep CD4+ T cell isolation kit. Ficoll-Paque Plus gradient centrifugation was used to isolate PBMCs from whole blood, and the isolated PBMCs were then either used fresh or cryopreserved at -140C. Culture conditions were generally each tested in triplicate wells.

Looking up the germline V gene yields CDR1 SGHTA and CDR2 FQGNSA. The CDR3 goes from the cysteine to the phenylalanine over 13 residues. Only CDR3 DNA is held: 39 bases, read in frame from base 1. The germline ends are 14 bases apart after V is trimmed by 5 bases and J by 9 bases. Library generation was performed with PCR. At the Johns Hopkins FTIC core, DNA from the cultured CD4+ T cells underwent TCR sequencing with the Oncomine TCR Beta short-read assay. Genomic DNA was extracted from the cultured CD4+ T cells with the QIAamp micro DNA kit. Oncomine TCR Beta libraries from cultured CD4+ T cells were pooled with unique dual indexes and sequenced on an Illumina iSeq 100. Regarding the original processing steps: Non-productive sequences were removed, and CDR3s that did not start with C, did not end with F or W, or were shorter than 7 amino acids were discarded. Antigen-specific clonotypes were identified with the MANAFEST web application by comparing peptide-stimulated wells with reference and other culture wells. An FDR below 0.05, an odds ratio above 5, and a productive frequency above 0.1% in at least two of three replicate wells were required for clones to be considered positive. A clonotype counted as cross-reactive if it showed significant expansion both in the SARS-CoV-2 spike wells and in at least one common cold coronavirus spike condition. Levenshtein distances (stringdist) and unrooted phylogenetic trees (ape) in R version 3.6.1 were used to assess CDR3 homology. TCRdb reanalyzed the raw reads on its own, using fastp at Q25 for trimming and MiXCR for clone calling, and kept in-frame beta chains. Each record represents a unique CDR3 protein, reported with the most common genes and DNA among its rows. None of the V and J calls come from the authors' own analysis; TCRdb made them. The sample data list almost 5,500 distinct CDR3 sequences, and around two thirds of these were observed just once. Of the sample, about 20% is held by the ten largest clones.

This clonotype was sampled from a human donor who had recovered from COVID-19. The chain is assembled from TRBV7-2 and TRBJ2-1; matching of 6 bases hints at TRBD2 as the D gene. Sequences were obtained from CD4+ T cells from blood, cultured in vitro. The nucleotide sequence reads TGTGCCAGCAGCCAAGATCTAGCGAGTGAGCAGTTCTTC. Its protein is CASSQDLASEQFF.